These T cell receptor beta chains were read from a single sample in a study of blood T cell repertoires in COVID-19. Sequencing used immunoSEQ multiplex PCR; TCRdb keeps in-frame clones, though not all of them. The repertoire has approximately 260,000 clones, about 89% of them found once; the top ten carry less than 2.5%. The material sequenced was peripheral blood. These receptors came from a man aged 50 or older with acute or convalescent COVID-19. Both conserved end residues are part of each CDR3. The D gene is left open where the match is weak. Expanded clones get a size class; other rows say once, few or many, or leave the size out.

CDR3 DNA: TGTGCCAGCAGTCTACGACAGGGGGCGTACAATGAGCAGTTCTTC; CDR3 protein: CASSLRQGAYNEQFF; V gene: TRBV2; J gene: TRBJ2-1; CDR3 length: 15; D gene: TRBD1; clone size: .
CDR3 DNA: TGTGCCAGCAGGCCAGGGGGCGGTAGCCCTGAAGCTTTCTTT; CDR3 protein: CASRPGGGSPEAFF; V gene: TRBV9; J gene: TRBJ1-1; CDR3 length: 14; D gene: TRBD1; clone size: .
CDR3 DNA: TGTGCCATCAGTGAGAGGGGGGGCCGCCAAGAGACCCAGTACTTC; CDR3 protein: CAISERGGRQETQYF; V gene: TRBV10-3; J gene: TRBJ2-5; CDR3 length: 15; D gene: .; clone size: .
CDR3 DNA: TGTGCCAGCAGCCCTACTCTTAGCACTGAAGCTTTCTTT; CDR3 protein: CASSPTLSTEAFF; V gene: TRBV7-8; J gene: TRBJ1-1; CDR3 length: 13; D gene: .; clone size: once
CDR3 DNA: TGTGCCAGCTCCCCTGGGACTGCTAAACTGTTTTTT; CDR3 protein: CASSPGTAKLFF; V gene: TRBV18; J gene: TRBJ1-4; CDR3 length: 12; D gene: .; clone size: .
CDR3 DNA: TGTGCCAGCAGACTAGCGGGGGGGCAAGAGACCCAGTACTTC; CDR3 protein: CASRLAGGQETQYF; V gene: TRBV6-8; J gene: TRBJ2-5; CDR3 length: 14; D gene: TRBD2; clone size: .
CDR3 DNA: TGTGCCAGCAGCTCCACAGGGGCCGGGGAGCTGTTTTTT; CDR3 protein: CASSSTGAGELFF; V gene: TRBV11-3; J gene: TRBJ2-2; CDR3 length: 13; D gene: TRBD1; clone size: .
CDR3 DNA: TGTGCCAGCGCCCTAGAGGAGCTGTTTTTT; CDR3 protein: CASALEELFF; V gene: TRBV21-1; J gene: TRBJ2-2; CDR3 length: 10; D gene: .; clone size: .
CDR3 DNA: TGTGCCAGCAGTGAAGGTACAACCCAGCATTTT; CDR3 protein: CASSEGTTQHF; V gene: TRBV2; J gene: TRBJ1-5; CDR3 length: 11; D gene: .; clone size: .
CDR3 DNA: TGTGCCAGTATACAGGGGCTCAATCAGCCCCAGCATTTT; CDR3 protein: CASIQGLNQPQHF; V gene: TRBV2; J gene: TRBJ1-5; CDR3 length: 13; D gene: TRBD1; clone size: .
CDR3 DNA: TGTGCCAGTAGTATGAGACAACCCTATGGCTACACCTTC; CDR3 protein: CASSMRQPYGYTF; V gene: TRBV19; J gene: TRBJ1-2; CDR3 length: 13; D gene: .; clone size: .
CDR3 DNA: TGTGCCACAAGTCTAGCCAGGACTACTAGCAATCAGCCCCAGCATTTT; CDR3 protein: CATSLARTTSNQPQHF; V gene: TRBV10-3; J gene: TRBJ1-5; CDR3 length: 16; D gene: .; clone size: .
CDR3 DNA: TGTGCCAGCAGTTCCTCCCTGGTGGACAGGGGACATAATTCACCCCTCCACTTT; CDR3 protein: CASSSSLVDRGHNSPLHF; V gene: TRBV27; J gene: TRBJ1-6; CDR3 length: 18; D gene: TRBD1; clone size: .
CDR3 DNA: TGTGCCCAGGCGCGGGGCACCGGGGAGCTGTTTTTT; CDR3 protein: CAQARGTGELFF; V gene: TRBV12-3/TRBV12-4; J gene: TRBJ2-2; CDR3 length: 12; D gene: .; clone size: .
CDR3 DNA: TGCAGCGTTTGGGGGGGTGTGAACACTGAAGCTTTCTTT; CDR3 protein: CSVWGGVNTEAFF; V gene: TRBV29-1; J gene: TRBJ1-1; CDR3 length: 13; D gene: .; clone size: .
CDR3 DNA: TGCGCCAGCAGCTTGGGTGGCGGGGTCGTCCCCCGGGAGCAGTTCTTC; CDR3 protein: CASSLGGGVVPREQFF; V gene: TRBV5-1; J gene: TRBJ2-1; CDR3 length: 16; D gene: .; clone size: .
CDR3 DNA: TGTGCCAGCAGCCGACAGGGGGGCAGGGGCTACACCTTC; CDR3 protein: CASSRQGGRGYTF; V gene: TRBV3-1/TRBV3-2; J gene: TRBJ1-2; CDR3 length: 13; D gene: TRBD1; clone size: .
CDR3 DNA: TGTGCCAGCAGCGTAGCTACTATAGTTGGGACAGACAGCCTTCTCTTCGTAGGGGCCAACGTCCTGACTTTC; CDR3 protein: CASSVATIVGTDSLLFVGANVLTF; V gene: TRBV9; J gene: TRBJ2-6; CDR3 length: 24; D gene: TRBD1; clone size: few